This record covers a single T cell receptor (beta chain). Related graft donors supplied nonmyeloablative bone marrow transplants, and mixed chimerism was transient. These data come from a study of Tregs in tolerant kidney transplant recipients. Trimming stripped 5 bases from V and 0 bases from J, with 11 bases between. Per the germline V gene, CDR1 is SEHNR and CDR2 is FQNEAQ (reference sequence). The CDR3 is 15 amino acids. Libraries were prepared by immunoSEQ multiplex PCR; TCRdb keeps only in-frame clonotypes and omits some of them. The sample records tens of thousands of clones, 90% to 95% being singletons.

The source was CD4+ T cells from blood (PBMCs), collected 24 months after the transplant. This sequence originates from a human patient who received a combined kidney and bone marrow transplant. Part of the T cells may come from the graft donor. The chain combines TRBV7-9 with TRBJ1-3; D unresolved. The CDR3 nucleotides are TGTGCCAGCAGCGTCGGGAGCTCCTCTGGAAACACCATATATTTT. This translates into CASSVGSSSGNTIYF.